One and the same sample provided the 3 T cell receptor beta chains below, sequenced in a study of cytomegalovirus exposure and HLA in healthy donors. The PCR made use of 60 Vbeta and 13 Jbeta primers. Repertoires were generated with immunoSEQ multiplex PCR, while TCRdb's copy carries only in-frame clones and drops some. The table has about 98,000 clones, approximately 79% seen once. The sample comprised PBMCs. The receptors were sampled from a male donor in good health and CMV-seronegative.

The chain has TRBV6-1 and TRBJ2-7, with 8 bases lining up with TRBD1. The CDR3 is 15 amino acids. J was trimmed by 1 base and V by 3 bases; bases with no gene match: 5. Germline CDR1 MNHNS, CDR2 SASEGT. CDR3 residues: CASSDRWDRSYEQYF. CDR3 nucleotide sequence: TGTGCCAGCAGTGACCGGTGGGACAGGTCCTACGAGCAGTACTTC.

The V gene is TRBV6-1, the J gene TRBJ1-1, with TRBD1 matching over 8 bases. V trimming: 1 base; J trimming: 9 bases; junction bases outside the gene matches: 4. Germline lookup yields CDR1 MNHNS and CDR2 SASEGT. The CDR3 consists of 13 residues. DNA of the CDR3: TGTGCCAGCAGTGAAGTTGGCAGGGGGCAAGCTTTCTTT. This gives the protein CASSEVGRGQAFF.

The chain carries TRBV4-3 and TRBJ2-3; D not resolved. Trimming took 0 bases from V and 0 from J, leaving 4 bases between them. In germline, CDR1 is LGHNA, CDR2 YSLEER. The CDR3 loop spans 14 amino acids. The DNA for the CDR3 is TGCGCCAGCAGCCAAGATCAGAGCACAGATACGCAGTATTTT. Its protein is CASSQDQSTDTQYF.